The clone carrying this TCR beta chain was observed once. The data stem from a study of blood T cell repertoires in COVID-19. Background on the study: Spain, Italy and the United States supplied samples that represented acute and convalescent COVID-19. Nucleic acid was either cDNA or gDNA, and it came from T cells, B-cell-depleted T cells, or PBMCs.

In the study's own analysis: Nucleated cell counts were estimated from reference gene primer amplification. Measured with immunoSEQ multiplex PCR; TCRdb has only the in-frame clones, and not every one. The D gene and trimming were derived from the DNA, and the V and J assignments and clone size from that table. Of about 190,000 clones in the sample, 82% were seen once. The sequence derives from a woman in her fifties or sixties with COVID-19, enrolled during active disease. The sequencing sample was made of peripheral blood.

The CDR3 loop is CASSVGGSGDTQYF. CDR3 DNA: TGTGCCAGCAGCGTAGGGGGTAGCGGAGATACGCAGTATTTT. The rearrangement joins TRBV9 to TRBJ2-3; the D gene is possibly TRBD2 (6 bases). This CDR3 contains 14 residues. V was pared by 0 bases and J by 5 bases, with 10 bases between. The V gene's germline CDR1 is SGDLS and CDR2 YYNGEE.